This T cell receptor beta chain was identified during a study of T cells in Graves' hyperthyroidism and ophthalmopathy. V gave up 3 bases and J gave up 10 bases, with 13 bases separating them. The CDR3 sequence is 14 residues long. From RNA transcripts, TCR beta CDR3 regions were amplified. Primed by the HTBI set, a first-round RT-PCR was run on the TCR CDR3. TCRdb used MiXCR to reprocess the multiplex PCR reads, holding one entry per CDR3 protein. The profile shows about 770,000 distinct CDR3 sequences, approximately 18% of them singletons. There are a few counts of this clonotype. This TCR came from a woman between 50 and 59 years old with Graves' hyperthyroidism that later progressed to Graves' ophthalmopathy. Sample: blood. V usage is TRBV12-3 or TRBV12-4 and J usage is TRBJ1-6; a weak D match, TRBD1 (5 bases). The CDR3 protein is CASSFFQGGSPLHF. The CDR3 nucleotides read TGTGCCAGCAGTTTCTTCCAGGGCGGGTCACCCCTCCACTTT.